A selection of T cell receptor beta chains follows, all from one sample in a study of cytomegalovirus exposure and HLA in healthy donors. Repertoires were generated with immunoSEQ multiplex PCR, while TCRdb's copy carries only in-frame clones and drops some. The table has approximately 150,000 clones, 65% to 70% seen once. Sequencing was performed on PBMCs. The receptor set was obtained from a woman between 18 and 29 years old in good health and CMV-seropositive. The CDR3 runs from the conserved cysteine through the conserved F or W. The order of the fields is J gene, V gene, clone size, D gene, CDR3 protein, CDR3 DNA. A D gene is named only where the DNA matches it firmly. Part of the rows lack a size; the others show once, few, many or a class for expanded clones.

TRBJ1-2 | TRBV15 | few | NA | CATSRDRRNTYGYTF | TGTGCCACCAGCAGAGATCGGAGGAACACCTATGGCTACACCTTC
TRBJ2-5 | TRBV5-8 | NA | TRBD2 | CASSGGLAGGMGETQYF | TGTGCCAGCAGCGGCGGACTAGCGGGAGGAATGGGAGAGACCCAGTACTTC
TRBJ2-5 | TRBV7-8 | NA | TRBD1 | CASSRGTGRETQYF | TGTGCCAGCAGCCGCGGGACAGGGAGAGAGACCCAGTACTTC
TRBJ2-7 | TRBV29-1 | NA | NA | CSPIDKGTDSEQYF | TGCAGCCCCATAGATAAGGGCACAGACAGCGAGCAGTACTTC
TRBJ1-6 | TRBV2 | few | TRBD1 | CASSEAGTDSYNSPLHF | TGTGCCAGCAGTGAGGCCGGGACAGACTCCTATAATTCACCCCTCCACTTT
TRBJ2-7 | TRBV5-8 | NA | NA | CASSLVGYYEQYF | TGTGCCAGCAGCTTAGTCGGGTACTACGAGCAGTACTTC
TRBJ1-1 | TRBV11-3 | NA | NA | CASLPEGGPSAEAFF | TGTGCCAGCCTCCCTGAGGGGGGGCCCTCTGCTGAAGCTTTCTTT
TRBJ2-1 | TRBV9 | NA | NA | CASSVTGLPYNEQFF | TGTGCCAGCAGCGTTACGGGACTCCCGTACAATGAGCAGTTCTTC
TRBJ1-2 | TRBV5-1 | NA | NA | CASSRGSVVGIYGYTF | TGCGCCAGCAGCCGCGGGTCCGTCGTGGGGATCTATGGCTACACCTTC
TRBJ1-2 | TRBV15 | NA | NA | CATSRDFQGSPLYGYTF | TGTGCCACCAGCAGAGATTTCCAGGGAAGCCCCCTATATGGCTACACCTTC
TRBJ1-6 | TRBV25-1 | once | NA | CASSDRGTNSPLHF | TGTGCCAGCAGTGATCGGGGGACCAATTCACCCCTCCACTTT
TRBJ2-7 | TRBV28 | NA | NA | CASTSLYEQYF | TGTGCCAGCACTTCCCTTTACGAGCAGTACTTC
TRBJ2-5 | TRBV30 | NA | TRBD2 | CAWGTSGGREETQYF | TGTGCCTGGGGGACTAGCGGGGGGCGGGAAGAGACCCAGTACTTC
TRBJ1-1 | TRBV11-1 | NA | NA | CASSLAGGGTEAFF | TGTGCCAGCAGCTTAGCGGGAGGGGGCACTGAAGCTTTCTTT
TRBJ1-2 | TRBV7-9 | NA | NA | CSSSPRGSGYTF | TGTTCCAGCAGCCCCCGGGGTTCTGGCTACACCTTC
TRBJ2-7 | TRBV5-8 | NA | TRBD2 | CASSLFPGGRAGNEQYF | TGTGCCAGCAGCTTATTCCCAGGCGGGAGGGCTGGGAACGAGCAGTACTTC
TRBJ1-1 | TRBV19 | NA | NA | CATKKLTTTEAFF | TGTGCCACCAAAAAACTAACAACCACTGAGGCTTTCTTT
TRBJ1-5 | TRBV5-8 | few | NA | CASSLGQYSNQPQHF | TGTGCCAGCAGCTTGGGACAGTATAGCAATCAGCCCCAGCATTTT
TRBJ2-7 | TRBV7-9 | NA | TRBD2 | CASSFSSGYEQYF | TGTGCCAGCAGCTTTTCTAGCGGATACGAGCAGTACTTC
TRBJ2-7 | TRBV27 | NA | NA | CASSLLGGDYEQYF | TGTGCCAGCAGTTTGCTAGGGGGAGACTACGAGCAGTACTTC
TRBJ1-5 | TRBV12-1 | few | NA | CASSSTYRQSNQPQHF | TGTGCCAGCAGCTCCACCTACCGACAGAGCAATCAGCCCCAGCATTTT
TRBJ2-7 | TRBV18 | once | NA | CASSPLPGARGDEQYF | TGTGCCAGCTCACCACTCCCCGGGGCCAGGGGGGACGAGCAGTACTTC
TRBJ1-6 | TRBV15 | NA | NA | CATSNDGVYNSPLHF | TGTGCCACCAGCAACGACGGGGTCTATAATTCCCCCCTCCACTTT
TRBJ1-2 | TRBV19 | NA | TRBD1 | CASWISGTAFYGYTF | TGTGCCAGTTGGATCTCCGGGACAGCCTTTTATGGCTACACCTTC
TRBJ2-1 | TRBV5-1 | NA | NA | CASSLGASRDEQFF | TGCGCCAGCAGCTTGGGGGCCAGCAGAGATGAGCAGTTCTTC
TRBJ1-1 | TRBV28 | NA | NA | CASSPRGNTEAFF | TGTGCCAGCAGTCCCAGGGGGAACACTGAAGCTTTCTTT
TRBJ1-2 | TRBV4-1 | NA | NA | CASTPRGDLYGYTF | TGCGCCAGCACTCCCAGGGGCGACCTCTATGGCTACACCTTC
TRBJ2-3 | TRBV30 | NA | TRBD2 | CAWKRGGSDTQYF | TGTGCCTGGAAACGCGGGGGTTCAGATACGCAGTATTTT
TRBJ2-5 | TRBV2 | NA | NA | CASSEPNREQETQYF | TGTGCCAGCAGTGAACCAAACCGGGAGCAAGAGACCCAGTACTTC
TRBJ2-3 | TRBV30 | NA | TRBD2 | CAWQPGLAGVDTQYF | TGTGCCTGGCAACCGGGACTAGCGGGAGTAGATACGCAGTATTTT
TRBJ2-2 | TRBV5-1 | few | TRBD1 | CASSPGQGPNTGELFF | TGCGCCAGCAGCCCTGGACAGGGCCCGAACACCGGGGAGCTGTTTTTT
TRBJ2-5 | TRBV4-2 | NA | NA | CASSQERPSTSTQYF | TGTGCCAGCAGCCAAGAGCGGCCCAGTACCTCGACCCAGTACTTC
TRBJ1-3 | TRBV30 | NA | NA | CAGGSGNTIYF | TGTGCCGGAGGGTCTGGAAACACCATATATTTT
TRBJ2-7 | TRBV6-1 | NA | TRBD2 | CASSERNSGSHEQYF | TGTGCCAGCAGTGAAAGGAATAGCGGGAGTCACGAGCAGTACTTC
TRBJ1-6 | TRBV10-3 | NA | NA | CAISEMGQDSPLHF | TGTGCCATCAGTGAGATGGGTCAGGATTCACCCCTCCACTTT
TRBJ2-7 | TRBV7-9 | NA | TRBD2 | CASSPGTSVEPSYEQYF | TGTGCCAGCAGTCCCGGGACTAGCGTGGAACCCTCCTACGAGCAGTACTTC
TRBJ1-2 | TRBV6-5 | NA | NA | CASSYLDSRTGGYTF | TGTGCCAGCAGTTACTTGGACTCTAGAACGGGAGGCTACACCTTC
TRBJ2-5 | TRBV6-1 | NA | NA | CASRSQGGETQYF | TGTGCCAGCAGGAGTCAGGGGGGAGAGACCCAGTACTTC
TRBJ2-7 | TRBV13 | NA | TRBD1 | CASSHRRGQEQYF | TGTGCCAGCAGCCACCGTAGGGGGCAAGAGCAGTACTTC
TRBJ2-6 | TRBV27 | NA | NA | CASSPSSGANVLTF | TGTGCCAGCAGCCCGAGCTCTGGGGCCAACGTCCTGACTTTC
TRBJ2-1 | TRBV7-9 | NA | NA | CASSRQAIRGGNEQFF | TGTGCCAGCAGCCGACAGGCTATACGGGGCGGGAATGAGCAGTTCTTC
TRBJ1-2 | TRBV9 | few | TRBD1 | CASSVGRQGHYGYTF | TGTGCCAGCAGCGTAGGCAGACAGGGCCACTATGGCTACACCTTC
TRBJ2-1 | TRBV6-6 | NA | TRBD1 | CASSYWVTGVGEQFF | TGTGCCAGCAGTTACTGGGTAACAGGGGTTGGCGAGCAGTTCTTC
TRBJ2-2 | TRBV4-1 | NA | NA | CASSQVRLSTGELFF | TGCGCCAGCAGCCAAGTTAGACTATCCACCGGGGAGCTGTTTTTT
TRBJ2-5 | TRBV18 | NA | NA | CASSPGRETQYF | TGTGCCAGCTCACCAGGTCGGGAGACCCAGTACTTC
TRBJ2-1 | TRBV5-1 | NA | TRBD2 | CASSGTSGQDEQFF | TGCGCCAGCAGCGGGACTAGCGGTCAAGATGAGCAGTTCTTC
TRBJ2-7 | TRBV7-2 | NA | TRBD2 | CASSPWTSGADCEQYF | TGTGCCAGCAGCCCGTGGACTAGCGGGGCAGACTGCGAGCAGTACTTC
TRBJ2-5 | TRBV29-1 | NA | NA | CSVETRAGETQYF | TGCAGCGTTGAAACCAGGGCAGGTGAGACCCAGTACTTC
TRBJ2-1 | TRBV5-1 | once | NA | CASSPAPTGNNEQFF | TGCGCCAGCAGCCCTGCACCGACAGGAAACAATGAGCAGTTCTTC
TRBJ1-6 | TRBV6-1 | NA | NA | CASCVTRNYDSPLHF | TGTGCCAGCTGTGTGACACGAAATTACGATTCACCCCTCCACTTT
TRBJ1-2 | TRBV7-9 | NA | NA | CASSLALSGTGGNGYTF | TGTGCCAGCAGCTTAGCCCTTTCCGGGACGGGGGGAAATGGCTACACCTTC